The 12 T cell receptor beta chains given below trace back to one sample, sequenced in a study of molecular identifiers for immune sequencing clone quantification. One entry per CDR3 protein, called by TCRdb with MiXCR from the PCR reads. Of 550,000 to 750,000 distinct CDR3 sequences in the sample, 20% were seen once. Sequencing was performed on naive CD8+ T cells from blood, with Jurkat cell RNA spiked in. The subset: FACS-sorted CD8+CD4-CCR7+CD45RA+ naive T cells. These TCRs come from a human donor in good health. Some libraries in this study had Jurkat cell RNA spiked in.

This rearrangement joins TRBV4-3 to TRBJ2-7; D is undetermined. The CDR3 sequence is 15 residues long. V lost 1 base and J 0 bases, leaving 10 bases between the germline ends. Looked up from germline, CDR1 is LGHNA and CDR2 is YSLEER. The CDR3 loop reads CASSQAVAGSYEQYF. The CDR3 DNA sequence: TGCGCCAGCAGCCAAGCTGTTGCAGGCTCCTACGAGCAGTACTTC.

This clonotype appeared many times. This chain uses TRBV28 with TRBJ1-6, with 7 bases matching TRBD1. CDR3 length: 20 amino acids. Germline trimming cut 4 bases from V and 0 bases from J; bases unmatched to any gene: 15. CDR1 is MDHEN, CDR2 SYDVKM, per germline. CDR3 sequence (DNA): TGTGCCAGCAGTTCAAGTCCGGGACAGCTTTTTCACTCCTATAATTCACCCCTCCACTTT. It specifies CASSSSPGQLFHSYNSPLHF. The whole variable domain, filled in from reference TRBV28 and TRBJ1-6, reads DVKVTQSSRYLVKRTGEKVFLECVQDMDHENMFWYRQDPGLGLRLIYFSYDVKMKEKGDIPEGYSVSREKKERFSLILESASTNQTSMYLCASSSSPGQLFHSYNSPLHFGNGTRLTVT.

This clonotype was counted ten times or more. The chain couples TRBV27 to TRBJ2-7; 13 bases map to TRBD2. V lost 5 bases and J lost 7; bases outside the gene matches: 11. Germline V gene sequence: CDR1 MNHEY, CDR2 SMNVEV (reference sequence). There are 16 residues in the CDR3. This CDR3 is CASSARTSGSLNEQYF. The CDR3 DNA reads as TGTGCCAGCAGTGCCCGGACTAGCGGGAGCTTAAATGAGCAGTACTTC.

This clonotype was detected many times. The CDR3 region is CASSTRDSYQPQHF. Here the CDR3 DNA reads TGTGCCAGCAGCACCCGGGACAGCTATCAGCCCCAGCATTTT. V and J are TRBV7-2 and TRBJ1-5; TRBD1 agrees at 7 bases. Trimming took 5 bases from V and 5 from J; bases not matched to a gene: 6. Germline V gives CDR1 SGHTA, CDR2 FQGNSA. The CDR3 totals 14 residues.

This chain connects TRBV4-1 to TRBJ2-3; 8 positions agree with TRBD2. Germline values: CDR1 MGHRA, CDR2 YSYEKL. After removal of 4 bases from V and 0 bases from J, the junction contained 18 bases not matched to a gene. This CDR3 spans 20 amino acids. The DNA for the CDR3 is TGCGCCAGCAGCCCCCATGGGGGGCCCGGGAGGGGGAGAAGCACAGATACGCAGTATTTT. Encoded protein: CASSPHGGPGRGRSTDTQYF.

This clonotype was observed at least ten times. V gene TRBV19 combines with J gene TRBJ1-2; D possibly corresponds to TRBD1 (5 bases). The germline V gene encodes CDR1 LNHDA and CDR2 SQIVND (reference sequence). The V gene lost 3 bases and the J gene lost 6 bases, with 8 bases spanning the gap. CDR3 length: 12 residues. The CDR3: CASSIGGDGYTF. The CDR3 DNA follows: TGTGCCAGTAGTATCGGAGGGGATGGCTACACCTTC.

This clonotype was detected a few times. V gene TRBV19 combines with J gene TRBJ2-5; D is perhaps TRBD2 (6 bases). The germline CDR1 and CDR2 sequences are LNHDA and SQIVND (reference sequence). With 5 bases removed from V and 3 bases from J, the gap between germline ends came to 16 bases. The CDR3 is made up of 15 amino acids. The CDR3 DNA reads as TGTGCCAGTAGTTGGGGAGGTGGCTTTGAAGAGACCCAGTACTTC. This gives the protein CASSWGGGFEETQYF.

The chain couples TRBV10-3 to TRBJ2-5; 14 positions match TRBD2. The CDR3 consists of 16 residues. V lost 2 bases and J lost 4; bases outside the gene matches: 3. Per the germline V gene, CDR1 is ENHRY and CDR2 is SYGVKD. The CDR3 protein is CAISEGTSGSVETQYF. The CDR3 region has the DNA TGTGCCATCAGTGAGGGGACTAGCGGGAGTGTAGAGACCCAGTACTTC.

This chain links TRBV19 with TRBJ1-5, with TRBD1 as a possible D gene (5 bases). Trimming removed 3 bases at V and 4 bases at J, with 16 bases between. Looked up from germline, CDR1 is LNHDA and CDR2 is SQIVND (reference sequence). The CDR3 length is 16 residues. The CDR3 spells CASSIPFPGGNQPQHF. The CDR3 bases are TGTGCCAGTAGTATCCCCTTCCCGGGGGGGAATCAGCCCCAGCATTTT.

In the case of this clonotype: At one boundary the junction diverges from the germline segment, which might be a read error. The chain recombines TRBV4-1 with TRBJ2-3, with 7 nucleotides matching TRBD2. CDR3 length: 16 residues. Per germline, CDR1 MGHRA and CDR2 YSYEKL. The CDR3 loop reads CASSHNMGGEADTEYF. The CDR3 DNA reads TGCGCCAGCAGCCATAACATGGGGGGGGAGGCCGATACGGAGTATTTT.

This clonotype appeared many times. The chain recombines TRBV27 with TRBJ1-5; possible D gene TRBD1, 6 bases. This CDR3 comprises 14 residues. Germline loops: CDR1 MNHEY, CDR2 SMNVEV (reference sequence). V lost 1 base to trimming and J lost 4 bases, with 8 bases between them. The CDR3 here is CASSLFRGNQPQHF. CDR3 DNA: TGTGCCAGCAGTTTATTCAGGGGTAATCAGCCCCAGCATTTT.

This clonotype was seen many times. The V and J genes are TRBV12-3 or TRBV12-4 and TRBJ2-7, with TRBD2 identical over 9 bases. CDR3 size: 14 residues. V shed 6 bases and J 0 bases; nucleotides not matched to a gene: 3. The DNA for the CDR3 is TGTGCCAGCAGCGTTAGCGGGAGCTCCTACGAGCAGTACTTC. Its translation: CASSVSGSSYEQYF.